This T cell receptor (beta chain) comes out of a study of OX40 agonist ivuxolimab in advanced cancers. Study-level information: Patients receiving dose escalation had hepatocellular carcinoma, melanoma, renal cell or head and neck cancer.

The data were produced by immunoSEQ multiplex PCR, yet TCRdb's version contains in-frame clones alone and is incomplete. The sample lists tens of thousands of clones; 85% to 90% were seen once. The CDR3 is 17 amino acids. CDR1 and CDR2 (germline): LNHDA, SQIVND (reference sequence). The trim removed 0 bases at V and 0 bases at J, leaving 4 bases unmatched. Findings of the study overall: Some nonresponders likewise displayed low normalized T-cell clonal expansion. Partly responding patients at 0.1-3.0 mg/kg showed some of the smallest clonal expansion. On average, a greater number of expanded clones characterised CD8+ T cells relative to CD4+.

Comment on this clone: Its specificity is unknown.

The sequence was obtained from an adult with an advanced solid tumor such as melanoma, head and neck, liver or kidney cancer. The genes are TRBV19 and TRBJ2-1; 8 nucleotides match TRBD2. Sequenced here: CD4+ or CD8+ T cells sorted from blood, sampled in a trial of the OX40 agonist ivuxolimab. DNA of the CDR3: TGTGCCAGTAGTATAGATCTGGCGGGAGGCTCCTACAATGAGCAGTTCTTC. It encodes CASSIDLAGGSYNEQFF.